These 10 T cell receptor beta chains originate from one sample sequenced in a study of TET2 disruption in CD19-targeted CAR T cells. The treatment is: autologous CTL019 cells: CD19 CAR with 4-1BB and CD3 zeta domains. No antigens are known for them. Only in-frame clones appear in the TCRdb table, and some are missing; sequencing was by immunoSEQ multiplex PCR. Found here are about 26,000 clones; the top ten clones hold approximately 1.8%. The sample here was CD8- CAR+ T cells sorted from cultured blood T cells, taken for CD19 CAR T cell therapy. The subset here: CD8-negative CAR-positive T cells from the infusion product. These TCRs come from a man between 65 and 85 years old with chronic lymphocytic leukemia.

To note about this clone: The DNA ends 3 residues before the CDR3 does, and the rest of the CDR3 is filled in from the germline J gene. The gene calls are TRBV4-2 and TRBJ2-5; D is unclear. V lost 1 base to trimming and J lost 4 bases, with 13 bases between them. This CDR3 has 15 amino acids. CDR1 LGHNA and CDR2 YNFKEQ come from the germline V gene. CDR3 sequence reads: CASSQGIGRGETQYF. The sequenced part of the CDR3 DNA is TGTGCCAGCAGCCAAGGGATTGGGCGAGGAGAGACC.

Worth noting for this clone: With the read ending 3 residues before the CDR3 end, the germline J gene is used to fill in that end. This sample also contains other DNA sequences that code for the same CDR3. This rearrangement joins TRBV2 to TRBJ1-3; D possibly corresponds to TRBD1 (5 bases). The CDR3 spans 14 residues. Trimming removed 5 bases from V and 0 bases from J, with 8 bases in between. From germline, CDR1 is SNHLY and CDR2 FYNNEI. CDR3 bases read: TGTGCCAGCAGTCGAGGGGTCTCTGGAAACACC. Translating gives CASSRGVSGNT. The entire CDR3 reads CASSRGVSGNTIYF.

As regards this clone: The read ends 3 residues early relative to the CDR3; the germline J gene fills the gap. The rearrangement uses TRBV19 and TRBJ1-1; D possibly corresponds to TRBD1 (5 bases). In germline, CDR1 is LNHDA, CDR2 SQIVND (reference sequence). Trimming removed 6 bases at V and 2 bases at J, with 16 bases between. The CDR3 spans 15 residues. The sequenced part of the CDR3 DNA is TGTGCCAGTAGCCCCAAGACAGCTGGAAACACTGAA. Its translation is CASSPKTAGNTE. The full CDR3 protein is CASSPKTAGNTEAFF.

With respect to this clone: The observed sequence ends 3 residues before the CDR3 terminus, with the missing tail filled in from the germline J gene. This chain links TRBV2 with TRBJ1-4; TRBD1 agrees at 11 bases. CDR1 and CDR2 from the germline V gene are SNHLY and FYNNEI. The V gene end was trimmed by 7 bases and the J gene end by 3 bases; junction bases not matched to a gene: 4. This CDR3 region has 15 residues. The sequenced CDR3 bases are TGTGCCAGCAAGGGACAGGGGGTCGCTAATGAAAAA. It is translated as CASKGQGVANEK. The entire CDR3 sequence reads CASKGQGVANEKLFF.

For this clone: The CDR3 end is not reached by the read, which stops 3 residues before it; the germline J gene fills it in. The chain recombines TRBV7-6 with TRBJ2-3; TRBD2 might be the D (5 bases). The CDR3 sequence is 16 residues long. From germline, CDR1 is SGHVS and CDR2 FNYEAQ. V lost 6 bases to trimming and J lost 1 base, with 17 bases between them. The sequenced part of the CDR3 DNA is TGTGCCAGCAGTCGAACCCTAGCAGCCGGCACAGATACG. It codes for CASSRTLAAGTDT. The whole CDR3 sequence is CASSRTLAAGTDTQYF.

About this clone: The read terminates 3 residues ahead of where the CDR3 ends, so the germline J gene completes it. The chain recombines TRBV4-1 with TRBJ1-4, with 8 nucleotides matching TRBD1. Germline-derived CDR1 and CDR2 are MGHRA and YSYEKL. The CDR3 extends over 15 amino acids. Trimming took 5 bases from V and 8 from J; bases not matched to a gene: 10. The CDR3 is CASSGLGTGQEKLFF. CDR3 DNA, as far as it was read: TGCGCCAGCAGCGGGCTAGGGACAGGCCAAGAAAAA.

As for this clone: Coverage ceases 3 residues before the CDR3 finishes, and the germline J gene fills in the end. Different DNA sequences within this sample yield the same CDR3. The rearrangement joins TRBV20-1 to TRBJ1-2; 7 nucleotides align to TRBD1. The germline CDR1 and CDR2 sequences are DFQATT and SNEGSKA (reference sequence). The ends lost 0 bases at V and 7 bases at J; junction bases unmatched: 8. The CDR3 is made up of 14 amino acids. The CDR3 spells CSARDTGASSGYTF. Incomplete CDR3 DNA: TGCAGTGCTAGAGATACAGGGGCCTCTTCTGGC.

With regard to this clone: The CDR3 extends 3 residues past the end of the read, so its final part is completed from the germline J gene. The rearrangement uses TRBV18 and TRBJ1-2; 7 bases match TRBD1. The ends lost 6 bases at V and 2 bases at J; junction bases unmatched: 6. The CDR3 spans 14 residues. Germline values: CDR1 KGHSH, CDR2 LQKENI. The sequenced part of the CDR3 DNA is TGTGCCAGCTCCCCCGACAGGGCCAACTATGGC. The encoded protein is CASSPDRANYG. The complete CDR3 reads CASSPDRANYGYTF.

Comment on this clone: Read sequence stops 3 residues before the CDR3 end, and the germline J gene provides the missing end. V usage is TRBV20-1 and J usage is TRBJ2-3; 9 positions agree with TRBD1. The V gene end was trimmed by 5 bases and the J gene end by 5 bases; junction bases not matched to a gene: 11. Germline V CDR1 and CDR2: DFQATT, SNEGSKA (reference sequence). The CDR3 is made up of 15 amino acids. The CDR3: CSAEPRDRVGDTQYF. The CDR3 DNA, read in part, is TGCAGTGCTGAGCCCCGGGACAGGGTAGGAGATACG.

Note on this clone: The CDR3 is cut off 3 residues early in the read; its end comes from the germline J gene. This chain joins TRBV7-2 and TRBJ2-4; TRBD1 aligns across 10 bases. The germline V gene has CDR1 SGHTA and CDR2 FQGNSA. The CDR3 runs 14 residues. The sequenced part of the CDR3 DNA is TGTGCCAGCAGCCACGACAGGGGGCTGGGTGGT. Its protein is CASSHDRGLGG. The whole CDR3 reads CASSHDRGLGGQYF. The full variable domain, completed using reference TRBV7-2 and TRBJ2-4, is GAGVSQSPSNKVTEKGKDVELRCDPISGHTALYWYRQSLGQGLEFLIYFQGNSAPDKSGLPSDRFSAERTGGSVSTLTIQRTQQEDSAVYLCASSHDRGLGGQYFGAGTRLSVL.